A single sample gave rise to the 30 T cell receptor beta chains below, sequenced in a study of metastatic and nonmetastatic thyroid tumors. Thyroid surgery took place with no prior treatment in any patient. TCRdb reprocessed the PCR reads using MiXCR. The table has roughly 10,000 clones, about 20% seen once. Sequencing used adjacent normal tissue. The receptors stem from a female donor with papillary thyroid cancer or a benign thyroid nodule (not recorded which). Some clones in this sample may be carry-over from other donors' samples.

This clone is classed as medium-sized. J is TRBJ1-1 and V is TRBV15; no firm D call. The CDR3 consists of 13 residues. The germline V gene encodes CDR1 LNHNV and CDR2 YYDKDF (reference sequence). The V end was cut by 0 bases, the J end by 6 bases, with 8 bases between. This chain's CDR3 is CATSRDLKPEAFF. The CDR3 DNA follows: TGTGCCACCAGCAGAGATTTGAAGCCTGAAGCTTTCTTT.

This clone was observed many times. The chain uses TRBV20-1 and TRBJ2-7; 11 nucleotides line up with TRBD1. The CDR3 spans 16 residues. After removal of 5 bases from V and 4 bases from J, the junction contained 13 bases not matched to a gene. CDR1 and CDR2 (germline): DFQATT, SNEGSKA (reference sequence). The CDR3 spells CSAQKGAGTGGYEQYF. CDR3 nucleotides: TGCAGTGCTCAAAAGGGGGCCGGGACAGGGGGATACGAGCAGTACTTC.

This clone was observed a few times. The chain has TRBV19 and TRBJ1-2; no reliable D call. CDR1 and CDR2 (germline): LNHDA, SQIVND (reference sequence). Trimming removed 6 bases from V and 6 bases from J, with 20 bases in between. The CDR3 has 15 amino acids. DNA for the CDR3: TGTGCCAGTAGCCTTGACAAGAGGCTGGGCCATGGCTACACCTTC. It codes for CASSLDKRLGHGYTF.

This clone occurred many times. The V and J genes are TRBV3-1 and TRBJ1-2; no clear D gene. V gave up 0 bases and J gave up 3 bases, with 5 bases separating them. Per germline, CDR1 LGHDT and CDR2 YNNKEL (reference sequence). This CDR3 contains 13 residues. The CDR3: CASSQDRDYGYTF. The CDR3 DNA follows: TGTGCCAGCAGCCAAGATCGCGACTATGGCTACACCTTC. Supplemented by reference TRBV3-1 and TRBJ1-2, the full variable domain reads DTAVSQTPKYLVTQMGNDKSIKCEQNLGHDTMYWYKQDSKKFLKIMFSYNNKELIINETVPNRFSPKSPDKAHLNLHINSLELGDSAVYFCASSQDRDYGYTFGSGTRLTVV.

A remark on this clone: Because the CDR3 is missing its conserved closing phenylalanine or tryptophan, this is likely a read error. Because the CDR3's place on the DNA is in doubt, the DNA is left out and the CDR3 is given as listed by TCRdb. The genes are TRBV18 and TRBJ1-3. Germline V gives CDR1 KGHSH, CDR2 LQKENI. The CDR3 length is 15 residues, termini included. CDR3 region: CASSAGTAKGNTIFY.

CDR3 nucleotide sequence: TGTGCCAGCAGCCTAAGGGCACCCAGAGAGACCCAGTACTTC. Translated: CASSLRAPRETQYF. The chain employs TRBV5-4 and TRBJ2-5; D gene ambiguous. This CDR3 has 14 amino acids. Germline CDR1 SGHNT, CDR2 YYREEE (reference sequence). The V and J ends lost 4 bases and 4 bases respectively, with 14 bases between them.

This clone was observed many times. V and J are TRBV4-3 and TRBJ2-3, with a tentative D call TRBD2 (5 bases). Trimming took off 0 bases at V and 5 bases at J, with 12 bases between the two ends. The CDR3 consists of 15 residues. The germline V gene has CDR1 LGHNA and CDR2 YSLEER. CDR3: CASSQDGDLRDTQYF. The CDR3 region has the DNA TGCGCCAGCAGCCAAGACGGGGATTTACGAGATACGCAGTATTTT.

This clone appeared a single time. The J gene is TRBJ2-7, the V gene TRBV20-1, with TRBD2 identical over 11 bases. CDR1 is DFQATT and CDR2 is SNEGSKA in the germline V gene (reference sequence). V lost 5 bases and J lost 3; bases outside the gene matches: 6. This CDR3 comprises 14 residues. CDR3 residues: CSADSGRAGYEQYF. CDR3 bases: TGCAGTGCTGATAGCGGGAGGGCAGGCTACGAGCAGTACTTC.

The chain is built from TRBV5-1 and TRBJ2-7, with 8 nucleotides matching TRBD1. This CDR3 is 14 amino acids long. Germline assignment: CDR1 SGHRS and CDR2 YFSETQ. J was trimmed by 10 bases and V by 3 bases; bases with no gene match: 12. The CDR3 loop reads CASSSRTGPYYQYF. The CDR3 DNA sequence: TGCGCCAGCAGCTCGAGGACAGGGCCCTACTATCAGTACTTC. Looking up the rest from reference TRBV5-1 and TRBJ2-7 gives the full variable domain: KAGVTQTPRYLIKTRGQQVTLSCSPISGHRSVSWYQQTPGQGLQFLFEYFSETQRNKGNFPGRFSGRQFSNSRSEMNVSTLELGDSALYLCASSSRTGPYYQYFGPGTRLTVT.

This clone was counted ten times or more. This may be a read error, as it is one base from a much larger clone. The rearrangement joins TRBV19 to TRBJ1-5; the D gene is possibly TRBD1 (5 bases). The CDR3 extends over 14 amino acids. Germline assignment: CDR1 LNHDA and CDR2 SQIVND (reference sequence). CDR3 DNA sequence: TGTGCCGGTAGTATGGAACAGGTGGGCCAGCCCCAGCATTTT. It codes for CAGSMEQVGQPQHF.

There are many counts of this clone. The chain uses TRBV5-1 and TRBJ2-3; tentative D call: TRBD2 (5 bases). The V and J ends lost 3 bases and 1 base respectively, with 12 bases between them. CDR1 is SGHRS, CDR2 YFSETQ, per germline. The CDR3 has 15 amino acids. The CDR3, as DNA: TGCGCCAGCAGCTCCGGGATACTCCGCACAGATACGCAGTATTTT. Translated: CASSSGILRTDTQYF.

The chain uses TRBV6-5 and TRBJ2-1; 7 nucleotides match TRBD2. Germline-derived CDR1 and CDR2 are MNHEY and SVGAGI. V shed 2 bases, J shed 8 bases, and the junction held 18 bases outside the gene matches. This CDR3 contains 18 residues. Written as DNA, the CDR3 is TGTGCCAGCAGTTACGGTTTAAGGGGCGGGAGAAAAGCTCATGAGCAGTTCTTC. This gives the protein CASSYGLRGGRKAHEQFF.

Many counts were recorded for this clone. In DNA, the CDR3 is TGTGCCACCAGCAGAGATTTTGGCAGCACCACTGAAGCTTTCTTT. Its translation is CATSRDFGSTTEAFF. The genes are TRBV15 and TRBJ1-1; no firm D call. CDR3 length: 15 amino acids. The germline CDR1 and CDR2 sequences are LNHNV and YYDKDF (reference sequence). Trimming shortened V by 0 bases and J by 4 bases, and 12 bases separated the two germline ends.

This clone is deemed medium-sized. CDR3 sequence: CASSLRRGTGKETQYF. CDR3 DNA: TGTGCCAGCAGTTTAAGGCGCGGGACAGGGAAAGAGACCCAGTACTTC. The chain couples TRBV12-3 or TRBV12-4 to TRBJ2-5; 9 nucleotides agree with TRBD1. The CDR3 sequence is 16 residues long. V shed 2 bases and J 3 bases; nucleotides not matched to a gene: 7.

This clone was observed a few times. This rearrangement joins TRBV6-1 to TRBJ2-2; either TRBD1 or TRBD2 may fit D (5 bases each). Germline CDR1 and CDR2: MNHNS and SASEGT. The CDR3 runs to 14 residues. V shed 7 bases and J shed 2 bases, with 11 bases lying between them. The CDR3 loop is CASNRDPNTGELFF. The CDR3 DNA follows: TGTGCCAGCAACCGGGACCCAAACACCGGGGAGCTGTTTTTT.

At least ten counts were recorded for this clone. CDR3 protein: CASSLAVMAAQETQYF. The CDR3 DNA reads TGCGCCAGCAGCTTGGCCGTGATGGCAGCCCAAGAGACCCAGTACTTC. The V call is TRBV5-1, the J call TRBJ2-5; the D is unclear. V gave up 0 bases and J gave up 1 base, with 13 bases separating them. The CDR3 runs 16 residues. The germline gives CDR1 SGHRS, CDR2 YFSETQ. The full variable domain, with the rest looked up from reference TRBV5-1 and TRBJ2-5, is KAGVTQTPRYLIKTRGQQVTLSCSPISGHRSVSWYQQTPGQGLQFLFEYFSETQRNKGNFPGRFSGRQFSNSRSEMNVSTLELGDSALYLCASSLAVMAAQETQYFGPGTRLLVL.

J is TRBJ2-7 and V is TRBV4-3; 8 bases fit TRBD2. The length of the CDR3 is 14 residues. Unmatched junction bases numbered 12, after V lost 3 bases and J lost 11 bases. The germline V gene has CDR1 LGHNA and CDR2 YSLEER. The CDR3 is CASSHDRGRLKKYF. CDR3 nucleotide sequence: TGCGCCAGCAGCCATGATCGCGGGAGGCTCAAGAAGTACTTC.

By share, this clone counts as medium-sized (0.01 to 0.1%). The chain combines TRBV4-1 with TRBJ1-5; D is uncertain. V lost 1 base to trimming and J lost 2 bases, with 6 bases between them. Germline CDR1 and CDR2: MGHRA and YSYEKL. The CDR3 contains 14 residues. The CDR3 is CASSQAWGNQPQHF. For the CDR3, the DNA is TGCGCCAGCAGCCAAGCTTGGGGCAATCAGCCCCAGCATTTT.

By sample share, this clone is medium-sized. Relative to the germline gene, one junction end is altered; a read error may explain this. Other DNA sequences in this specimen translate into the identical CDR3. The chain couples TRBV6-1 to TRBJ1-2; D unresolved. CDR1 and CDR2 (germline): MNHNS, SASEGT. The length of the CDR3 is 10 residues. The DNA of the CDR3 is TGTGCCAGCAGGGAAGATGGCTACACCTTC. Translating it yields CASREDGYTF.

This clone qualifies as medium-sized (0.01 to 0.1%). The gene calls are TRBV28 and TRBJ1-5; 8 bases are shared with TRBD1. The germline V gene encodes CDR1 MDHEN and CDR2 SYDVKM. Germline trimming cut 6 bases from V and 5 bases from J; bases unmatched to any gene: 6. This CDR3 contains 14 residues. CDR3 loop: CASSSTGGYQPQHF. CDR3 sequence (DNA): TGTGCCAGCAGCTCCACAGGGGGATATCAGCCCCAGCATTTT.

In this sample, this clone turned up a few times. V gene TRBV6-1 combines with J gene TRBJ2-1; 9 bases fit TRBD1. The germline CDR1 and CDR2 sequences are MNHNS and SASEGT. V lost 5 bases, J lost 7 bases, and 9 bases stayed unmatched. The CDR3 consists of 15 residues. CDR3 in amino acids: CASSTPGQGRNEQFF. The CDR3 region has the DNA TGTGCCAGCAGTACCCCGGGACAGGGAAGAAATGAGCAGTTCTTC.

V is TRBV20-1 and J is TRBJ1-1; the D is unclear. Germline CDR1 and CDR2: DFQATT and SNEGSKA (reference sequence). The CDR3 extends over 12 amino acids. V was trimmed by 4 bases and J by 12 bases, leaving 18 bases between them. The CDR3 here is CSAIPAEGGTFF. CDR3 DNA: TGCAGTGCTATCCCCGCTGAGGGTGGAACTTTCTTT.

This clone is medium-sized. The chain recombines TRBV6-1 with TRBJ1-1; a weak D match, TRBD1 (5 bases). Germline CDR1 MNHNS, CDR2 SASEGT. Between the trimmed V and J ends, which lost 8 bases and 5 bases, there was a span of 15 bases. The CDR3 runs to 13 residues. The DNA of the CDR3 is TGTGCCAGCTGGGAGGGGAGGTCAACTGAAGCTTTCTTT. Protein sequence: CASWEGRSTEAFF.

The chain combines TRBV7-6 with TRBJ2-1, with D unclear. Trimming pared 5 bases from V and 8 bases from J, leaving 10 bases between. The CDR3 runs to 12 residues. Germline V gene lookup returns CDR1 SGHVS and CDR2 FNYEAQ. The CDR3 nucleotides read TGTGCCAGCAGCACGTGGTACGATGAGCAGTTCTTC. It codes for CASSTWYDEQFF.

This clone appeared a few times. This chain connects TRBV28 to TRBJ2-7, with D possibly matching TRBD2 (6 bases). The V gene lost 7 bases and the J gene lost 2 bases, with 15 bases spanning the gap. CDR3 length: 14 amino acids. CDR1 and CDR2 from the germline V gene are MDHEN and SYDVKM. The CDR3 loop reads CASILTSPPYEQYF. Written as DNA, the CDR3 is TGTGCCAGCATCCTCACTAGCCCTCCCTACGAGCAGTACTTC.

This clone appeared many times. The J gene is TRBJ2-1, the V gene TRBV20-1, with unresolved D. Germline CDR1 is DFQATT and CDR2 is SNEGSKA (reference sequence). The V and J ends lost 0 bases and 3 bases respectively, with 12 bases between them. The CDR3 length is 15 residues. CDR3 region: CSARDFEADYNEQFF. The DNA of the CDR3 is TGCAGTGCTAGAGATTTCGAGGCCGACTACAATGAGCAGTTCTTC.

This clone was observed at least ten times. This chain joins TRBV18 and TRBJ1-2; tentative D call: TRBD1 (6 bases). V was cut by 3 bases and J by 7 bases, with 15 bases left in between. The CDR3 spans 14 residues. The V gene's germline CDR1 is KGHSH and CDR2 LQKENI. DNA of the CDR3: TGTGCCAGCTCACCCCCAGAGGTAGGGGGTGGCTACACCTTC. It encodes CASSPPEVGGGYTF.

The gene calls are TRBV28 and TRBJ2-1, with 15 bases that match TRBD2. The CDR3 extends over 15 amino acids. Trimming removed 5 bases from V and 8 bases from J; junction bases left unmatched: 4. Germline CDR1 MDHEN, CDR2 SYDVKM. CDR3 DNA sequence: TGTGCCAGCAGTGCGGGACTAGCGGGAGGCTATGAGCAGTTCTTC. Translated: CASSAGLAGGYEQFF.

By proportion, this clone is medium-sized. This chain uses TRBV24-1 with TRBJ1-2; 8 bases align to TRBD1. With 10 bases clipped from V and 4 bases from J, the junction kept 1 base outside the gene matches. This CDR3 has 11 residues. Per the germline V gene, CDR1 is KGHDR and CDR2 is SFDVKD. The CDR3: CATQGVYGYTF. As DNA, the CDR3 is TGTGCCACACAGGGGGTCTATGGCTACACCTTC.

By frequency in the sample, this clone is medium-sized. This rearrangement joins TRBV7-2 to TRBJ2-7; 15 nucleotides agree with TRBD2. CDR1 and CDR2 (germline): SGHTA, FQGNSA. Trimming at V came to 4 bases and at J to 2 bases, leaving 6 bases not matched to a gene. This CDR3 is built from 17 residues. CDR3: CASSSRTSGGAAYEQYF. The CDR3, as DNA: TGTGCCAGCAGCTCCCGGACTAGCGGGGGGGCCGCCTACGAGCAGTACTTC.